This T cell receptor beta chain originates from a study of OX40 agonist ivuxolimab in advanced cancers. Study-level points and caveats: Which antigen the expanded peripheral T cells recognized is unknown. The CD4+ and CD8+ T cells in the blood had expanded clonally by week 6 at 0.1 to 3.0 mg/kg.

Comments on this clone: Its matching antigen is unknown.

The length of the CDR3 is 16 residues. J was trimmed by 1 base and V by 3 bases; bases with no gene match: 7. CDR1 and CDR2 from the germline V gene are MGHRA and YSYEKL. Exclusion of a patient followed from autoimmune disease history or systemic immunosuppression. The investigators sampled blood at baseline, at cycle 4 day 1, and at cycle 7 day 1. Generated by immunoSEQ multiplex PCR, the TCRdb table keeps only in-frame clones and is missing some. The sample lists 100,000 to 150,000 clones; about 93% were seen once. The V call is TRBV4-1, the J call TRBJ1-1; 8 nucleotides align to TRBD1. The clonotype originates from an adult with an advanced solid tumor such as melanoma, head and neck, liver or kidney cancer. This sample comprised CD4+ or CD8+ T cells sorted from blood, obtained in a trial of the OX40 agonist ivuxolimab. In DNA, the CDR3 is TGCGCCAGCAGCCATTTCAGGGGGCGTCGGAACACTGAAGCTTTCTTT. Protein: CASSHFRGRRNTEAFF.